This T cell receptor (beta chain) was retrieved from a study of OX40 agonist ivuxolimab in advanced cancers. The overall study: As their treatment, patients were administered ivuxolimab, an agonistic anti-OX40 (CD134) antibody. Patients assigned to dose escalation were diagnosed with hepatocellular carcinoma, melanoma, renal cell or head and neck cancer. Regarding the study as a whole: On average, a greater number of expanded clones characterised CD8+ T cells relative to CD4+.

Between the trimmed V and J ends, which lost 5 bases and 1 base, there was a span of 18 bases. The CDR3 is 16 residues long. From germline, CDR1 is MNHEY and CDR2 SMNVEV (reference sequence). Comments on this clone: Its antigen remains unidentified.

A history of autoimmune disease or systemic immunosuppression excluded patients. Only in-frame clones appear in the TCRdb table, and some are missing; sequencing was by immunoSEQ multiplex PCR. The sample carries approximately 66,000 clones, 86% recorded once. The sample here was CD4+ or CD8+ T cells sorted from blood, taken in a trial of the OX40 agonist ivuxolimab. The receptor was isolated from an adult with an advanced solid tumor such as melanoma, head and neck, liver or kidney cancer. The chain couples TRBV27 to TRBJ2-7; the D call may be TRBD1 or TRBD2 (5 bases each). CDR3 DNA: TGTGCCAGCAGTCCCATGGCCGGGACCGCTTCCTACGAGCAGTACTTC. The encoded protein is CASSPMAGTASYEQYF.